These T cell receptor beta chains were read from a single sample in a study of blood T cell repertoires in COVID-19. Clones were sequenced by immunoSEQ multiplex PCR, and TCRdb holds only the in-frame ones, with some missing. In the table there are a few hundred thousand clones, roughly four fifths of which are singletons. What was sequenced was PBMCs or T cells enriched from blood (not recorded which). The receptors were sampled from a woman aged 60-75 years who had recovered from COVID-19. The CDR3 runs from the conserved cysteine through the conserved F or W.

v_call: TRBV6-2/TRBV6-3
cdr3_aa: CASSEPSSGRETQYF

v_call: TRBV13
cdr3_aa: CASSLGQAGHPSQETQYF

v_call: TRBV3-1/TRBV3-2
cdr3_aa: CASSQGPLKHF

v_call: TRBV7-9
cdr3_aa: CASSLGFSDRSSNQPQHF

v_call: TRBV27
cdr3_aa: CASSRRQTSEKLFF

v_call: TRBV5-6
cdr3_aa: CASSLAGYPTEAFF

v_call: TRBV29-1
cdr3_aa: CSVEDRAAGNTEAFF

v_call: TRBV24-1
cdr3_aa: CATSDREGEKLFF

v_call: TRBV9
cdr3_aa: CASSLGLAGSQETQYF

v_call: TRBV30
cdr3_aa: CAWSVSTTGELFF

v_call: TRBV3-1/TRBV3-2
cdr3_aa: CASRAQGTGNTIYF

v_call: TRBV18
cdr3_aa: CASSPPAGPYGYTF

v_call: TRBV18
cdr3_aa: CASSPRTSGSETQYF

v_call: TRBV6-1
cdr3_aa: CASSSKDRGFYGYTF

v_call: TRBV4-1
cdr3_aa: CASSQVFGGRAGTGELFF

v_call: TRBV6-6
cdr3_aa: CASSLFQGARETQYF

v_call: TRBV5-1
cdr3_aa: CASSETGGGGSSPLHF

v_call: TRBV5-4
cdr3_aa: CASSLSRGANEQYF

v_call: TRBV10-3
cdr3_aa: CAISETVLNTEAFF

v_call: TRBV5-6
cdr3_aa: CASSLVANEQYF

v_call: TRBV5-4
cdr3_aa: CAGSQPGQGDYGYTF

v_call: TRBV5-1
cdr3_aa: CASRIGQGGLGEQYF

v_call: TRBV28
cdr3_aa: CASWVAGGSPLHF

v_call: TRBV14
cdr3_aa: CASSRDSGDLTEAFF

v_call: TRBV9
cdr3_aa: CASSVSGTSVYEQYF

v_call: TRBV11-2
cdr3_aa: CASSLARGRQGGELFF

v_call: TRBV7-3
cdr3_aa: CASSSPGRQSPQDYGYTF

v_call: TRBV19
cdr3_aa: CASVGDRARNTEAFF

v_call: TRBV5-1
cdr3_aa: CASSLDGDTQYF

v_call: TRBV7-8
cdr3_aa: CASSFEGVWQPQHF

v_call: TRBV6-6
cdr3_aa: CASSRYPSSGRGNEQFF

v_call: TRBV6-5
cdr3_aa: CASSYPGVNSPLHF

v_call: TRBV19
cdr3_aa: CASSFGPYQPQHF

v_call: TRBV2
cdr3_aa: CASSGWGSHNEQFF

v_call: TRBV11-2
cdr3_aa: CASSLVPGGETSSYNEQFF

v_call: TRBV18
cdr3_aa: CVSSGQGRDEQYF

v_call: TRBV7-2
cdr3_aa: CASSLGGRAGELFF

v_call: TRBV19
cdr3_aa: CASSIYRVNQPQHF

v_call: TRBV13
cdr3_aa: CASSPTGRRDEQYF

v_call: TRBV4-1
cdr3_aa: CASSPPPGGQNEQYF

v_call: TRBV10-2
cdr3_aa: CASSDRWETQYF

v_call: TRBV4-1
cdr3_aa: CASSQDPRGLSYNSPLHF

v_call: TRBV7-2
cdr3_aa: CASSPGLAESSYNEQFF

v_call: TRBV5-8
cdr3_aa: CASTRAGGYTF

v_call: TRBV6-5
cdr3_aa: CASSYSFRANTEAFF

v_call: TRBV3-1/TRBV3-2
cdr3_aa: CASSQDSSRLTYEQYF

v_call: TRBV5-6
cdr3_aa: CASSSEGLRGTDTQYF

v_call: TRBV6-5
cdr3_aa: CASRTSGIPYNEQFF

v_call: TRBV7-3
cdr3_aa: CASSLGQGFGETQYF

v_call: TRBV4-3
cdr3_aa: CASSQDWPGSHTEAFF

v_call: TRBV18
cdr3_aa: CASSPPIRTGPTYEQYF